This T cell receptor beta chain is drawn from a study of cytomegalovirus exposure and HLA in healthy donors. Study-wide results and limits: TCR clusters originating in the first cohort tended to co-occur in the approximately 130 validation repertoires, according to a later analysis. Under in vitro conditions, three CMV-associated chains were confirmed as specific for CMV antigens. There were about 160 TCR beta chains listed as cytomegalovirus-associated.

Using immunoSEQ multiplex PCR, the repertoire was profiled, and TCRdb retains in-frame clones only, with some absent. The top ten clones hold under 3.5% of a sample with 60,000 to 90,000 clones, around 85% of them seen once. The CDR3 length is 14 residues. V gave up 4 bases and J gave up 8 bases; unmatched junction bases: 7. The germline V gene encodes CDR1 SGHRS and CDR2 YFSETQ. About this clone: The antigen remains unidentified.

Sequencing was done on a sample of PBMCs. The chain couples TRBV5-1 to TRBJ2-2; 8 nucleotides agree with TRBD1. The receptor comes from a man aged 25 to 40 in good health and CMV-seronegative. The chain's CDR3 is CASSQSDRGGELFF. The CDR3 nucleotides are TGCGCCAGCAGCCAATCCGACAGGGGAGGGGAGCTGTTTTTT.